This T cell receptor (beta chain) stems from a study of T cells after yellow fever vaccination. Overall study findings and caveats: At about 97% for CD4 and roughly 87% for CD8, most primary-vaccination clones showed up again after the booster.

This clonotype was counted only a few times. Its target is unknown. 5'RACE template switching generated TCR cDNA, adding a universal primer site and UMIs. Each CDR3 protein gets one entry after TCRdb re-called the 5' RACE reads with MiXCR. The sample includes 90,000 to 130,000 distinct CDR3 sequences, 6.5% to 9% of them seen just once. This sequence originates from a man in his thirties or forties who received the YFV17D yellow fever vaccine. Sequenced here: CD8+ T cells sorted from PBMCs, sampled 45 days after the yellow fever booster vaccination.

CDR3 protein: CASSLVVREETQYF. The CDR3 region has the DNA TGCGCCAGCAGCTTGGTCGTCAGGGAAGAGACCCAGTACTTC. The V call is TRBV5-1, the J call TRBJ2-5, with TRBD1 as a possible D gene (5 bases). Deletions cut 0 bases from V and 3 bases from J, with 9 bases between. Germline lookup yields CDR1 SGHRS and CDR2 YFSETQ. There are 14 residues in the CDR3.